This T cell receptor (beta chain) appears in the sequencing data of a study of tumor and adjacent non-tumor tissue in lung cancer. Across the study: Stage I to III disease affected ten to eleven men and 5 women aged 31 to 76. Study-wide points: Normal lung showed higher cumulative top 100 clone frequency than tumor. TCR diversity was significantly greater in tumor than normal lung tissue.

Note on this clonotype: Antigen unknown. The junction departs from germline at one end; a sequencing error may be responsible.

A modified ARM-PCR protocol with three rounds of nested PCR amplified TCRbeta. Using its own MiXCR run on the multiplex PCR reads, TCRdb lists one record per CDR3 protein. The sample comprises around 200,000 distinct CDR3 sequences, 60% to 85% of which are singletons, and around 25% rests with the top ten. CDR1 and CDR2 (germline): LGHNA, YNFKEQ. The CDR3 spans 17 residues. The template was RNA from unsorted bulk tissue. Sequenced input: lung tumor tissue. The chain is built from TRBV4-2 and TRBJ2-4, with D tentatively TRBD1 (6 bases). The clonotype originates from a man in his 60s with non-small cell lung cancer. The CDR3 DNA is TGTGCCAGCAGCCAAGAGGTTAGCGTGGGGGCCAAAAACATTCAATACTTC. Protein product: CASSQEVSVGAKNIQYF.